This T cell receptor (beta chain) is drawn from a study of sequential checkpoint blockade in melanoma (dated by TCRdb to between 2018 and 2021). For the wider study: Using 1:1 randomization, the trial assigned patients either to first-line nivolumab followed by ipilimumab (arm A) or to ipilimumab followed by nivolumab (arm B). Maintenance nivolumab came after both trial sequences. What the study reported, not specific to this receptor: Larger, independent patient cohorts are needed to validate the response-prediction model that combines TCR metrics and mutation burden.

This specimen's treatment or condition label, interpreted: randomized to nivolumab then ipilimumab (arm A) or the reverse (arm B). Prior DNA-damaging chemotherapy had not been received by any trial patient. A FACS Aria II flow cytometer was used to sort live CD3+CD8+ cells that were negative for CD19 and CD56 from thawed PBMCs. Samples came from patients with melanoma in CheckMate 064, a randomized, open-label phase II trial of sequential checkpoint blockade. Peripheral blood mononuclear cells were collected by leukapheresis, purified using Ficoll-Paque, and frozen in human serum containing approximately 9.8% DMSO. Right after sorting, the blood CD3+CD8+ cells were verified to be >98% pure, and DNA extraction followed. TCRbeta CDR3 regions were immunosequenced from genomic DNA with the immunoSEQ Assay. Genomic DNA was amplified by bias-controlled multiplex PCR before high-throughput sequencing. Processing in the source paper ran as follows. To quantify the absolute abundance of each unique TCRbeta CDR3 region, the sequences were collapsed and filtered. Clonality, defined as 1 minus Pielou's evenness, was calculated using productive rearrangements only. A previously published method was used to identify clones with significantly greater frequencies in on-treatment samples than in baseline samples. Not all clones reach the TCRdb copy of this immuneACCESS table, which keeps in-frame sequences only. Checked studies attribute under half of the gap to unresolved V genes and leave the rest unexplained. The DNA was the basis for D and trimming; V, J and clone size are from that table. The sample table records about 6,100 clones; approximately 48% of these occur just once. Of the sample, around 29% falls within the top ten clones.

The cysteine opens and the phenylalanine closes a CDR3 of 18 amino acids. The CDR3 DNA has 54 bases and is translated from base 1. This clone was counted between two and nine times. This receptor's antigen is unknown. Base qualities are not at hand, and no much larger clone is one base apart. Here the chain combines TRBV7-5 and TRBJ1-5; no check of the table's D call, TRBD1, against the DNA was made. TRBV7-5 is described as a pseudogene. This sample comprised CD8+ T cells sorted from blood (inferred from file names), obtained from a patient given nivolumab and ipilimumab in sequence. The sequence was obtained from a human patient with melanoma. Some clones in this sample may be carry-over from other donors' samples. The CDR3 here reads CARSLHKPGQGSGQPQHF. The DNA sequence follows: TGTGCCAGAAGCCTACATAAACCGGGACAGGGAAGCGGTCAGCCCCAGCATTTT.